This TCR beta chain was observed in a study of CD8 T cells in ankylosing spondylitis. This clonotype was detected ten times or more. The germline gives CDR1 SQVTM, CDR2 ANQGSEA. The length of the CDR3 is 12 residues. Trimming took 6 bases from V and 7 from J, leaving 13 bases between them. Via MiXCR, TCRdb re-called the 5' RACE reads, giving one row per CDR3 protein. The sample comprises about 36,000 distinct CDR3 sequences, approximately 6% of which are singletons, and roughly 12% rests with the top ten. The TCR sequence derives from a male donor with ankylosing spondylitis or in good health (not recorded which). Source material: blood, either unsorted or a sorted T cell fraction (not recorded which). The J gene is TRBJ2-1, the V gene TRBV29-1, with D maybe TRBD2 (6 bases). CDR3 nucleotides: TGCAGCGTAGCGGCGGGACCTAATGAGCAGTTCTTC. It encodes CSVAAGPNEQFF.